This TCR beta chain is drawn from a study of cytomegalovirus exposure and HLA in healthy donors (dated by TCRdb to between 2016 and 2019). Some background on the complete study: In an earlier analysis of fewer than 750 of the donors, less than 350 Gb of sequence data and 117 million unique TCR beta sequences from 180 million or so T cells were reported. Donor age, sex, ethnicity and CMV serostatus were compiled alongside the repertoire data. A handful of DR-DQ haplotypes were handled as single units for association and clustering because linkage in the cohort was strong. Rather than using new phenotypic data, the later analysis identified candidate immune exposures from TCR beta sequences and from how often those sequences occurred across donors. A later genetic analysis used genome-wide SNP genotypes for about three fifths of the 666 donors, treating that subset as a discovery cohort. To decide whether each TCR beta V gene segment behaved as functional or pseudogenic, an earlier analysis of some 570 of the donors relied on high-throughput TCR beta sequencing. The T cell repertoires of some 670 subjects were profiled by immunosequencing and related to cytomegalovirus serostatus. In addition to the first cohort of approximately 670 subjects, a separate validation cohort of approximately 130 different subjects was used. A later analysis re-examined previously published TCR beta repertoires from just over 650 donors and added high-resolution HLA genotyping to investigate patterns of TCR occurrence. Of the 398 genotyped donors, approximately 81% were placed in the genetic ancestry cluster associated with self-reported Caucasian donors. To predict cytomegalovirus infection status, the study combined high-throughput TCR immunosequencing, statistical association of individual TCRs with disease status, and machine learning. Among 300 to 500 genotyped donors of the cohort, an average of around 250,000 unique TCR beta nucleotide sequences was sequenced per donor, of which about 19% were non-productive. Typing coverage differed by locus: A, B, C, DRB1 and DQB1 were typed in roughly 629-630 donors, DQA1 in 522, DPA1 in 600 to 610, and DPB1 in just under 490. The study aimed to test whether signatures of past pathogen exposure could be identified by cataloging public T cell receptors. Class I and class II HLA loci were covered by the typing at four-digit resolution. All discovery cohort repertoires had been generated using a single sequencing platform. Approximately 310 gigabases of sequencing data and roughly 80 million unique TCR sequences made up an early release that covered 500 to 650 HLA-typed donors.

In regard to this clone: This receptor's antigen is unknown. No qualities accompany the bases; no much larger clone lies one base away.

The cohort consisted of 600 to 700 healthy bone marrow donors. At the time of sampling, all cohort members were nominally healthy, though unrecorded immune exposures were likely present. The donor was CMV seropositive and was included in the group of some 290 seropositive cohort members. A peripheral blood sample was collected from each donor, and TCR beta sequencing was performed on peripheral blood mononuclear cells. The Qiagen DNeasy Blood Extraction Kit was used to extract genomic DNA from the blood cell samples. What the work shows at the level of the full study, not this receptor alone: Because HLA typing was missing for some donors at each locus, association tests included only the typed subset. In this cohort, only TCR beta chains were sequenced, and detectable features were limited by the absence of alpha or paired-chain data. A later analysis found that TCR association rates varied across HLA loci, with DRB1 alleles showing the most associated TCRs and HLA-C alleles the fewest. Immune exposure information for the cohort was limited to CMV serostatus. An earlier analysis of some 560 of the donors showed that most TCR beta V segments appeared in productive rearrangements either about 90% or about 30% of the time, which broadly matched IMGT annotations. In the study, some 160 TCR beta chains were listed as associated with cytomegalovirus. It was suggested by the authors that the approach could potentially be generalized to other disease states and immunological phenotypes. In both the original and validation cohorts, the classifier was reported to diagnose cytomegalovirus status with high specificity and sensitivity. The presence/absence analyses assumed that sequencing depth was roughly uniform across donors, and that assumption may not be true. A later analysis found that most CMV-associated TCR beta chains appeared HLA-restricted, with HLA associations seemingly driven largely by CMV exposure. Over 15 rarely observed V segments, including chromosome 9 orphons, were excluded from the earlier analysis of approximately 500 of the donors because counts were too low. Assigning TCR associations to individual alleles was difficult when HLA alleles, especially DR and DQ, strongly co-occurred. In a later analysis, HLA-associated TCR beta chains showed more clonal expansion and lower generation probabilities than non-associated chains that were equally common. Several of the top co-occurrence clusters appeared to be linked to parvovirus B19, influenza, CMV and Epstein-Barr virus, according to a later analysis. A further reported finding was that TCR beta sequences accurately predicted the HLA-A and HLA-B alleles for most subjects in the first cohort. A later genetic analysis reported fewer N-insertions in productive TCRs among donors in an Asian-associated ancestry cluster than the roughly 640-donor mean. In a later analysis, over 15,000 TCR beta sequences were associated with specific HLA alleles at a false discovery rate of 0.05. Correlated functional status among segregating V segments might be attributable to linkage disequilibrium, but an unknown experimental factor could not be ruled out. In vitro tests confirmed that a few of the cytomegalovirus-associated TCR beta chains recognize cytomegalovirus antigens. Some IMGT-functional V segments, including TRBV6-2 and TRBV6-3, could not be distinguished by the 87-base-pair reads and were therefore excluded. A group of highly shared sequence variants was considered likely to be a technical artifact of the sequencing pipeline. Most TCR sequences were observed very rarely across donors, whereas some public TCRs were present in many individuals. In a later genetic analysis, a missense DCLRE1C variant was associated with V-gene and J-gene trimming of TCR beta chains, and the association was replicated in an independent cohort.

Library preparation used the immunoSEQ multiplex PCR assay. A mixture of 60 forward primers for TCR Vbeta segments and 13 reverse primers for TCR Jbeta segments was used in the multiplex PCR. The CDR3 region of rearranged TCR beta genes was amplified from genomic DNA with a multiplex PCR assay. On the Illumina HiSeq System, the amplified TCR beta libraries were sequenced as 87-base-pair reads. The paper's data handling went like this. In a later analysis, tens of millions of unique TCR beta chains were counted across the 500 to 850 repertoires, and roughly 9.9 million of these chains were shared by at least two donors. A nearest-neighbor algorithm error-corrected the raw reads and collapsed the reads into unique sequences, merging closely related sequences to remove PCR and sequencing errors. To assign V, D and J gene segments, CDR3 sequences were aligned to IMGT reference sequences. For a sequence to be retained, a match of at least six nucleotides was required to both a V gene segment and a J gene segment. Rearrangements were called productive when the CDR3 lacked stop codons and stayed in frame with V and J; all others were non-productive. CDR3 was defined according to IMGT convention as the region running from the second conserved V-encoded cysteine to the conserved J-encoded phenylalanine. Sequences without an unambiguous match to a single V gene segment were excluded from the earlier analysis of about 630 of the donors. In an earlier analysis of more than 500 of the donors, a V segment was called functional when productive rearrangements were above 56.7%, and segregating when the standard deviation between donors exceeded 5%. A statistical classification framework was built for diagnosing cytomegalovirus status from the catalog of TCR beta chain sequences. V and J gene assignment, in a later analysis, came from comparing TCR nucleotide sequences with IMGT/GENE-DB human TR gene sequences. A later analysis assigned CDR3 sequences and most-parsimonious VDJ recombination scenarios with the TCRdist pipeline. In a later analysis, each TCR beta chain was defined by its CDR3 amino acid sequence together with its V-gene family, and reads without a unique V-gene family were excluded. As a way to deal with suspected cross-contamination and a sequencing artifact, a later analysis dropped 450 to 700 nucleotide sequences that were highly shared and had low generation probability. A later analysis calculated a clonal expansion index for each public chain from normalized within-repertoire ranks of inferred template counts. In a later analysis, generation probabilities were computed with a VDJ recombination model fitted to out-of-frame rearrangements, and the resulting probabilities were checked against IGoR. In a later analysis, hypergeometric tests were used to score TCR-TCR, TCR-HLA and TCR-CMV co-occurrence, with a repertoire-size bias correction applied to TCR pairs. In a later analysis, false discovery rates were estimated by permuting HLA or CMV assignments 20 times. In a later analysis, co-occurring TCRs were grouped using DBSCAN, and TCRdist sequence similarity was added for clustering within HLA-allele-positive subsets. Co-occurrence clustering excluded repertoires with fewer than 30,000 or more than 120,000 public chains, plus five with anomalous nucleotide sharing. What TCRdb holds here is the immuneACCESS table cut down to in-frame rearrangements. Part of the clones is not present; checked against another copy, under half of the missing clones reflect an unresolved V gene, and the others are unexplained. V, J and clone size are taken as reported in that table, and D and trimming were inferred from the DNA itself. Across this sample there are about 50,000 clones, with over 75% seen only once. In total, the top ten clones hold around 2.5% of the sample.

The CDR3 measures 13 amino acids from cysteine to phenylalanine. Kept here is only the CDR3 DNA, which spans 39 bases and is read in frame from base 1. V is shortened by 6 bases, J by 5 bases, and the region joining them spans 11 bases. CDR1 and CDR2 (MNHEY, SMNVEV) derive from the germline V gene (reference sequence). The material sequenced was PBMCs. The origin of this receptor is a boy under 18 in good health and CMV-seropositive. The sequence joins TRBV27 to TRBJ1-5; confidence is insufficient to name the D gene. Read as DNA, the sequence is TGTGCCAGCAGACAGAAAACCTATCAGCCCCAGCATTTT. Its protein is CASRQKTYQPQHF.